The 24 T cell receptor beta chains presented below share a single source sample, sequenced in a study of tumor-infiltrating lymphocytes in primary liver carcinoma. Blood RNA came from unsorted whole blood; germline DNA was also extracted. Synthesis of TCR beta cDNA was carried out from about 540 ng total RNA with a constant-region primer. Employing slightly modified ARM-PCR, three nested multiplex PCR rounds were run, and these gave rise to the TCR beta libraries. The two initial PCR rounds, about 9 cycles each, used TRBV1-TRBV30 forward and C-beta reverse primers. MiXCR, run by TCRdb on the multiplex PCR reads, gives a single entry per CDR3 protein. The data hold about 350,000 distinct CDR3 sequences, with around 60% observed a single time. The sample taken for sequencing was peripheral blood. The receptor set was obtained from a man in his forties or fifties with primary liver carcinoma and hepatitis B virus infection.

With respect to this clonotype: A much larger clonotype is one base distant, so this may be a read error. Because it lacks the conserved phenylalanine or tryptophan at the end, this CDR3 is likely a read error. The chain uses TRBV4-1 and TRBJ2-7; D possibly corresponds to TRBD2 (6 bases). V was cut by 0 bases and J by 2 bases, with 14 bases left in between. CDR3 length equals 16 residues. CDR1 MGHRA and CDR2 YSYEKL come from the germline V gene. In nucleotides, the CDR3 is TGCGCCAGCAGCCAAGAAGCGGGCGGCAGTGCCTACGAGCAGTACCTC. Translation: CASSQEAGGSAYEQYL.

This clonotype was picked up a small number of times. The CDR3 DNA is TGTGCCAGCAGTCCAGGGGCGGCTGGCTACACCTTC. The encoded protein is CASSPGAAGYTF. The chain recombines TRBV12-3 or TRBV12-4 with TRBJ1-2, with a weak D call TRBD1 (6 bases). V lost 5 bases to trimming and J lost 7 bases, with 11 bases between them. The CDR3 runs 12 residues.

For this clonotype: A read error may explain this, as a much larger clone is one base away. CDR3 amino acids: CASTRGGARFNEKLFF. The CDR3 DNA is TGTGCCAGCACTCGGGGGGGGGCGCGTTTTAATGAAAAACTGTTTTTT. This chain links TRBV6-6 with TRBJ1-4; tentatively, D is TRBD1 (6 bases). The CDR3 covers 16 residues. Trimming stripped 7 bases from V and 4 bases from J, with 19 bases between. Germline loops: CDR1 MNHNY, CDR2 SVGAGI (reference sequence).

There are many counts of this clonotype. CDR3 protein: CASRRDRGYEQYF. In nucleotides, the CDR3 is TGTGCCAGCAGACGGGACAGGGGTTACGAGCAGTACTTC. The genes are TRBV5-6 and TRBJ2-7; 10 nucleotides agree with TRBD1. The CDR3 loop spans 13 amino acids. With V trimmed by 5 bases and J by 4 bases, 3 bases remained unmatched. Germline V CDR1 and CDR2: SGHDT, YYEEEE.

A note on this clonotype: At one end, the junction sequence differs from germline, possibly due to a read error. This chain connects TRBV11-2 to TRBJ2-2; a possible D gene is TRBD2 (5 bases). This CDR3 has 14 amino acids. Per the germline V gene, CDR1 is SGHAT and CDR2 is FQNNGV. CDR3: CASSSIRATGELLF. CDR3 nucleotides: TGTGCCAGCAGCTCTATAAGGGCCACCGGGGAGCTATTATTT.

With respect to this clonotype: Possible read error: a much larger clone is one base away. The V gene is TRBV12-3 or TRBV12-4, the J gene TRBJ2-3, with D possibly being TRBD2 (6 bases). This CDR3 has 16 residues. CDR3 sequence reads: CGSSPGLSGGTDTQYF. DNA of the CDR3: TGTGGCAGCAGCCCCGGCCTTAGCGGTGGCACAGATACGCAGTATTTT.

The chain couples TRBV11-2 to TRBJ2-5; either TRBD1 or TRBD2 may supply D (5 bases each). Germline V lookup: CDR1 SGHAT, CDR2 FQNNGV. V was clipped by 7 bases and J by 1 base, with 16 bases between them. This CDR3 is 15 amino acids long. The CDR3 bases are TGTGCCAGCACCCTCACGGGACGGAGCCAAGAGACCCAGTACTTC. It translates to CASTLTGRSQETQYF.

A remark on this clonotype: One end of the junction is discordant with germline, which a read error may explain. The V and J genes are TRBV11-2 and TRBJ2-7; TRBD1 agrees at 11 bases. The CDR3 consists of 16 residues. The germline V gene encodes CDR1 SGHAT and CDR2 FQNNGV. CDR3 amino acids: CTSSPYLGTGGYEQYF. In nucleotides, the CDR3 is TGTACCAGCAGCCCCTATCTCGGGACAGGGGGCTACGAGCAGTACTTC.

This chain connects TRBV21-1 to TRBJ1-2; TRBD1 was called by the table and not checked on the DNA. TRBV21-1 is designated a pseudogene. The CDR3 is 14 residues long. CDR3 protein: CASSLKTGDYGYTF. The CDR3 bases are TGTGCCAGCAGCCTGAAGACAGGGGACTATGGCTACACCTTC.

A word on this clonotype: One junction end does not reproduce the germline sequence, and a read error may be involved. The chain joins TRBV6-5 to TRBJ2-2, with no clear D. This CDR3 spans 16 amino acids. Germline CDR1 is MNHEY and CDR2 is SVGAGI. CDR3 in amino acids: CAISYSFVESTGELFF. In DNA form, the CDR3 reads TGTGCCATCAGTTACTCCTTTGTGGAGAGCACCGGGGAGCTGTTTTTT.

On this clonotype itself: This may arise from a read error, as a much more abundant clone is one base away. The chain couples TRBV6-1 to TRBJ2-7; possible D gene TRBD2, 6 bases. There are 17 residues in the CDR3. In germline, CDR1 is MNHNS, CDR2 SASEGT. CDR3 amino acids: CPSSAGRVAGISYEQYF. CDR3 DNA sequence: TGTCCCAGCAGTGCCGGCAGGGTGGCGGGAATTTCCTACGAGCAGTACTTC.

This chain joins TRBV4-1 and TRBJ2-1; 8 bases match TRBD2. The CDR3 loop spans 14 amino acids. CDR1 and CDR2 (germline): MGHRA, YSYEKL. The trim removed 0 bases at V and 9 bases at J, leaving 4 bases unmatched. For the CDR3, the DNA is TGCGCCAGCAGCCAAGACGGGGGGGGGAGTGAGCAGTTCTTC. This gives the protein CASSQDGGGSEQFF.

This chain connects TRBV29-1 to TRBJ2-3, with 11 bases matching TRBD2. The CDR3 sequence is 15 residues long. V shed 7 bases, J shed 8 bases, and the junction held 14 bases outside the gene matches. The V gene's germline CDR1 is SQVTM and CDR2 ANQGSEA. In DNA, the CDR3 is TGCAGCGCTTCTACTAGCGGGAGTGCCGCAGGTACGCAGTATTTT. It yields the protein CSASTSGSAAGTQYF.

This clonotype was found once. This may be a read error, as it is one base from a much larger clone. V is TRBV28 and J is TRBJ1-5, with D unclear. Germline CDR1 MDHEN, CDR2 SYDVKM. This CDR3 spans 13 amino acids. CDR3 sequence (DNA): TGTGCCCGCAGTCCCCCGGCGAATCAGCCCCAGCATTTT. Its protein is CARSPPANQPQHF.

As to this clonotype: A clone one base away is much larger, so this may be a read error. The rearrangement links TRBV6-5 to TRBJ2-1, with 7 bases fitting TRBD2. This CDR3 has 17 amino acids. Germline V lookup: CDR1 MNHEY, CDR2 SVGAGI. Trimming removed 3 bases from V and 4 bases from J; junction bases left unmatched: 12. CDR3 in DNA: TGTGCCAGCAGTTATGACGGCGGGAGCATCGAATACAATGAGCAGTTCTTC. Translation gives CASSYDGGSIEYNEQFF.

The sample holds one count of this clonotype. This clone may be a read error of a much larger clone one base away. This sequence joins TRBV12-3 or TRBV12-4 and TRBJ2-7; a weak D match, TRBD1 (5 bases). Trimming stripped 6 bases from V and 9 bases from J, with 24 bases between. CDR3 length: 15 residues. CDR3 in DNA: TGTGCCAGCAGCGAGGACCAAGGGGCCCGAGGAAGGCAGTACTTC. Its translation: CASSEDQGARGRQYF.

Concerning this clonotype: The junction does not match germline at one end; this may be a read error. CDR3 protein: CANSLGGTRSSYNEQFF. In DNA form, the CDR3 reads TGTGCCAACAGCTTAGGGGGAACGAGAAGCTCCTACAATGAGCAGTTCTTC. This rearrangement joins TRBV11-2 to TRBJ2-1, with D perhaps TRBD1 (6 bases). Germline assignment: CDR1 SGHAT and CDR2 FQNNGV. The CDR3 runs to 17 residues.

This clonotype appeared a single time. At one end, the junction sequence differs from germline, possibly due to a read error. The chain combines TRBV11-2 with TRBJ2-5; TRBD2 aligns across 8 bases. CDR1 is SGHAT, CDR2 FQNNGV, per germline. The CDR3 length is 14 residues. Here the CDR3 reads CTSSTAGGQETQYF. DNA of the CDR3: TGTACCAGCAGCACGGCGGGAGGCCAAGAGACCCAGTACTTC. Complete variable domain (other parts from reference TRBV11-2 and TRBJ2-5): EAGVAQSPRYKIIEKRQSVAFWCNPISGHATLYWYQQILGQGPKLLIQFQNNGVVDDSQLPKDRFSAERLKGVDSTLKIQPAKLEDSAVYLCTSSTAGGQETQYFGPGTRLLVL.

Remarks on this clonotype: This is likely a read error, given that the CDR3 carries no conserved phenylalanine or tryptophan at its end. J is TRBJ2-7 and V is TRBV11-2, with D perhaps TRBD2 (5 bases). The V gene's germline CDR1 is SGHAT and CDR2 FQNNGV. This CDR3 is 14 amino acids long. The CDR3 DNA sequence: TGTGCCAGCAGTTTAGGTGGGGAGCAATACGAGCAGTACCTC. It specifies CASSLGGEQYEQYL.

Points on this clonotype: A clone one base away is much larger, so this may be a read error. CDR3 nucleotides: TGCGTCAGCAGTGAGTCGACTAGCACAGATACGCAGTATTTT. Translating it yields CVSSESTSTDTQYF. The genes are TRBV10-1 and TRBJ2-3; no definite D call. The length of the CDR3 is 14 residues. The V gene's germline CDR1 is WNHNN and CDR2 SYGVQD (reference sequence).

This clonotype was seen a single time. The chain combines TRBV28 with TRBJ2-2; tentative D call: TRBD1 (7 bases). The CDR3 loop spans 15 amino acids. Germline V gene lookup returns CDR1 MDHEN and CDR2 SYDVKM. Trimming took 11 bases from V and 6 from J, leaving 22 bases between them. The CDR3 bases are TGTGCCGGGAGGAGACAGGGAATTGCGGCCGGGGAGCTGTTTTTT. Translating gives CAGRRQGIAAGELFF.

To note about this clonotype: This may arise from a read error, as a much more abundant clone is one base away. The chain employs TRBV4-1 and TRBJ2-3; 8 bases match TRBD2. The germline V gene has CDR1 MGHRA and CDR2 YSYEKL. This CDR3 spans 17 amino acids. The CDR3 sequence is CASSQAWTSRDTYTQYF. The CDR3 region has the DNA TGCGCCAGCAGCCAAGCTTGGACTAGCCGGGACACATATACGCAGTATTTT.

In regard to this clonotype: At one end, the junction sequence differs from germline, possibly due to a read error. The rearrangement joins TRBV28 to TRBJ2-5; the D gene is possibly TRBD2 (5 bases). The germline gives CDR1 MDHEN, CDR2 SYDVKM. This CDR3 is built from 15 residues. The CDR3 sequence is CGSSLSGGSQESQYF. CDR3 bases: TGTGGCAGCAGTTTAAGCGGAGGCTCCCAAGAGAGCCAGTACTTC.

This clonotype was detected ten times or more. The chain uses TRBV11-1 and TRBJ2-1; TRBD2 aligns across 12 bases. Trimming removed 2 bases from V and 1 base from J; junction bases left unmatched: 6. Germline CDR1 is SGHAT and CDR2 is FQDESV (reference sequence). CDR3 length equals 18 residues. CDR3 amino acids: CASSLRALAGGSYNEQFF. The CDR3 DNA is TGTGCCAGCAGCTTAAGGGCACTAGCGGGAGGTTCCTACAATGAGCAGTTCTTC.